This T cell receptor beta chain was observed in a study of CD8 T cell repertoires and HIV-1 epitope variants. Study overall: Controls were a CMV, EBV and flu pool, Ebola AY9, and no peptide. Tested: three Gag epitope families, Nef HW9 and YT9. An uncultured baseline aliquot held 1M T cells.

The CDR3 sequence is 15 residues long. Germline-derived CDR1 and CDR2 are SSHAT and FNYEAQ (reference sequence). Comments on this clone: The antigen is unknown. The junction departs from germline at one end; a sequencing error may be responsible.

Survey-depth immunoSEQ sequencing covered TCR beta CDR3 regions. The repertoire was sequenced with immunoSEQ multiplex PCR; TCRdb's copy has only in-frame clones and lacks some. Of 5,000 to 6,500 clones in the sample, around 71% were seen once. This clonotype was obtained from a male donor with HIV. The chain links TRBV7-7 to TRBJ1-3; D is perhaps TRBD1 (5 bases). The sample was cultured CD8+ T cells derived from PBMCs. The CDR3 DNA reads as TGTGCTAGCAGCGAGGGGATTTCCTCTGGAAACACCATATATTTT. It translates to CASSEGISSGNTIYF.